This T cell receptor (beta chain) stems from a study of CD8+CD57+ T cells in acquired aplastic anemia. For the study at large: The sorted CD4+ and CD8+ cells yielded an average approximately 3 ug of DNA. Study findings and constraints: Shared by patients and controls, 25 to 30 CD8+ CDR3s were abundant in patients.

In patients chosen for sequencing, flow cytometry had shown CD8+CD57+ cell expansion. Patients were therapy-naive when their blood was sampled. V was shortened by 5 bases and J by 7 bases, with 17 bases between the two germline ends. The CDR3 is 15 residues long. Germline CDR1 MGHDK, CDR2 SYGVNS. A word on this clonotype: Its antigen remains unidentified.

Profiling that covered TCR beta VDJ and CDR3 relied on genomic DNA as its template. TCRdb called the reads again in MiXCR, with one record for every CDR3 protein. The sample records 150,000 to 180,000 distinct CDR3 sequences, around half being singletons. The chain combines TRBV25-1 with TRBJ1-4; D is perhaps TRBD1 (5 bases). The sample consisted of sorted CD4+, CD8+, or CD8+CD57+ T cells (not recorded which) from PBMCs. The clonotype was recovered from a human donor with aplastic anemia. The CDR3: CASSSGDGRREKLFF. In nucleotides, the CDR3 is TGTGCCAGCAGTAGTGGGGACGGAAGGCGTGAAAAACTGTTTTTT.